This entry lists 30 T cell receptor beta chains sequenced from one sample in a study of CD8 T cells in ankylosing spondylitis. Overall study results and limits: A motif in TCR beta, a set of eight highly homologous variants, appeared characteristic of ankylosing spondylitis blood.

TCRdb passed the 5' RACE reads through MiXCR, listing each CDR3 protein once. This repertoire shows 220,000 or so distinct CDR3 sequences, 15% to 20% found once; its top ten account for roughly 43%. These receptors lack a known antigen. Sequencing was performed on blood, either unsorted or a sorted T cell fraction (not recorded which). The source of these receptors is a male donor with ankylosing spondylitis.

In this sample, this clonotype turned up many times. The rearrangement uses TRBV12-3 or TRBV12-4 and TRBJ2-5, with 8 bases fitting TRBD2. With 5 bases clipped from V and 2 bases from J, the junction kept 13 bases outside the gene matches. CDR3 size: 17 residues. In nucleotides, the CDR3 is TGTGCCAGCAGTCTCCCTCCGGGAGGGGTAGCACAAGAGACCCAGTACTTC. It encodes CASSLPPGGVAQETQYF.

This clonotype was seen a handful of times. The genes are TRBV6-1 and TRBJ1-2; 10 positions agree with TRBD1. The CDR3 is 14 amino acids. Germline V gene sequence: CDR1 MNHNS, CDR2 SASEGT. V shed 7 bases and J 6 bases; nucleotides not matched to a gene: 8. The CDR3 here is CASNPTGGNDGYTF. The CDR3 DNA reads as TGTGCCAGCAACCCGACAGGGGGCAACGATGGCTACACCTTC.

This clonotype was counted between two and nine times. The V gene is TRBV6-5, the J gene TRBJ1-3; possible D gene TRBD1, 6 bases. V was cut by 0 bases and J by 1 base, with 10 bases left in between. The CDR3 consists of 16 residues. Germline V CDR1 and CDR2: MNHEY, SVGAGI. For the CDR3, the DNA is TGTGCCAGCAGTTACTCGAGTACAGGGTCTGGAAACACCATATATTTT. Amino acids: CASSYSSTGSGNTIYF.

V usage is TRBV27 and J usage is TRBJ2-2, with 12 nucleotides matching TRBD2. The CDR3 runs 17 residues. From germline, CDR1 is MNHEY and CDR2 SMNVEV (reference sequence). The junction had 5 bases not matched to a gene; V was cut back by 4 bases and J by 2 bases. The CDR3 region is CASSSGLAGSNTGELFF. In DNA, the CDR3 is TGTGCCAGCAGTTCCGGACTAGCGGGAAGCAACACCGGGGAGCTGTTTTTT.

V usage is TRBV7-8 and J usage is TRBJ2-3; tentatively, D is TRBD1 or TRBD2 (6 bases each). Per the germline V gene, CDR1 is SGHVS and CDR2 is FQNEAQ. Trimming took 5 bases from V and 6 from J, leaving 18 bases between them. There are 15 residues in the CDR3. The CDR3 DNA is TGTGCCAGCAGCCCATTGGGGGGCAAATTGGATACGCAGTATTTT. This gives the protein CASSPLGGKLDTQYF.

The chain joins TRBV29-1 to TRBJ1-1, with a possible D match to TRBD1 (5 bases). V was cut by 7 bases and J by 0 bases, with 12 bases left in between. Germline V lookup: CDR1 SQVTM, CDR2 ANQGSEA. The CDR3 is 13 amino acids. In nucleotides, the CDR3 is TGCAGCGCAATCAGGGTTATGAACACTGAAGCTTTCTTT. Amino acids: CSAIRVMNTEAFF.

This clonotype showed up just a few times. V is TRBV19 and J is TRBJ1-1, with 7 bases that match TRBD1. Per the germline V gene, CDR1 is LNHDA and CDR2 is SQIVND (reference sequence). The CDR3 is 18 residues long. The V gene end was trimmed by 6 bases and the J gene end by 0 bases; junction bases not matched to a gene: 16. CDR3 protein: CASSRDKASGQMNTEAFF. CDR3 DNA sequence: TGTGCCAGTAGCCGGGATAAAGCGTCGGGACAGATGAACACTGAAGCTTTCTTT.

V is TRBV7-9 and J is TRBJ2-7; D possibly corresponds to TRBD2 (6 bases). The germline V and J ends were trimmed by 1 base and 4 bases, with 14 bases remaining between them. The CDR3 has 15 amino acids. Germline CDR1 is SEHNR and CDR2 is FQNEAQ (reference sequence). CDR3 DNA: TGTGCCAGCAGCTTAGGGGGCTCAGGGACTTACGAGCAGTACTTC. Amino acid sequence: CASSLGGSGTYEQYF.

The chain couples TRBV5-6 to TRBJ1-1, with a weak D call TRBD1 (5 bases). Trimming left V 0 bases short and J 6 bases short, with 9 bases between. CDR3 length equals 13 residues. Germline loops: CDR1 SGHDT, CDR2 YYEEEE. The CDR3 reads CASSLGGYSEAFF. The CDR3 DNA follows: TGTGCCAGCAGCTTGGGGGGGTATTCTGAAGCTTTCTTT.

The count of this clonotype is one. This chain links TRBV4-1 with TRBJ1-3; TRBD1 might be the D (6 bases). Germline V gene data show CDR1 as MGHRA and CDR2 as YSYEKL. The CDR3 extends over 15 amino acids. V was clipped by 4 bases and J by 3 bases, with 13 bases between them. CDR3 nucleotides: TGCGCCAGCAGCCCAGGGGCAGGGGTTGGAAACACCATATATTTT. Encoded protein: CASSPGAGVGNTIYF.

This clonotype occurred a few times. The genes are TRBV27 and TRBJ2-7, with D possibly matching TRBD1 (6 bases). V was cut by 5 bases and J by 3 bases, with 17 bases left in between. Germline V lookup: CDR1 MNHEY, CDR2 SMNVEV (reference sequence). The CDR3 extends over 15 amino acids. The CDR3 nucleotides read TGTGCCAGCAGTCTAACAGGGAATGGGTTCTACGAGCAGTACTTC. Protein product: CASSLTGNGFYEQYF.

This chain links TRBV7-8 with TRBJ2-1; 9 bases map to TRBD2. The CDR3 covers 15 residues. The J segment lost 5 bases and the V segment lost 4 bases, leaving 6 bases of the junction unmatched. Germline V gene sequence: CDR1 SGHVS, CDR2 FQNEAQ. The CDR3 nucleotides are TGTGCCAGCAGCTCGATAGCGGGAGTCCACAATGAGCAGTTCTTC. It codes for CASSSIAGVHNEQFF.

The chain couples TRBV29-1 to TRBJ2-3; no clear D. The CDR3 totals 13 residues. V was cut by 0 bases and J by 4 bases, with 8 bases left in between. In germline, CDR1 is SQVTM, CDR2 ANQGSEA. The CDR3 DNA reads as TGCAGCGTTGAAGATCTGCCCTCAGATACGCAGTATTTT. Its translation is CSVEDLPSDTQYF.

This rearrangement joins TRBV11-2 to TRBJ2-7; 7 positions agree with TRBD1. Germline assignment: CDR1 SGHAT and CDR2 FQNNGV. Germline trimming cut 1 base from V and 4 bases from J; bases unmatched to any gene: 4. CDR3 length: 14 residues. The CDR3 nucleotides read TGTGCCAGCAGCTTAGGACAGGGCCGGTACGAGCAGTACTTC. Residues: CASSLGQGRYEQYF.

This clonotype has only a few counts. The chain links TRBV29-1 to TRBJ2-1; the D is unclear. Germline V CDR1 and CDR2: SQVTM, ANQGSEA. The CDR3 spans 13 residues. Trimming shortened V by 2 bases and J by 5 bases, and 10 bases separated the two germline ends. CDR3: CSVEHVRDNEQFF. DNA of the CDR3: TGCAGCGTTGAACACGTTCGAGACAATGAGCAGTTCTTC.

This clonotype came up once. The V gene is TRBV7-3, the J gene TRBJ2-3, with 10 bases matching TRBD1. Germline V lookup: CDR1 SGHTA, CDR2 FQGTGA. This CDR3 spans 16 amino acids. V gave up 5 bases and J gave up 4 bases; unmatched junction bases: 9. The CDR3 region has the DNA TGTGCCAGCAGCGCCGCCGGGACAGGGGCCGCAGATACGCAGTATTTT. This sequence encodes CASSAAGTGAADTQYF.

In its sample, this clonotype was seen a few times. The chain couples TRBV6-2 or TRBV6-3 to TRBJ2-7; TRBD2 aligns across 8 bases. The CDR3 has 18 residues. With 0 bases clipped from V and 3 bases from J, the junction kept 13 bases outside the gene matches. Germline CDR1 and CDR2: MNHEY and SVGEGT. This CDR3 is CASSYSSNQITSGYEQYF. The CDR3 nucleotides read TGTGCCAGCAGTTACTCGAGCAACCAAATAACTAGCGGCTACGAGCAGTACTTC.

In this sample, this clonotype turned up a few times. The rearrangement uses TRBV12-3 or TRBV12-4 and TRBJ1-5; TRBD1 agrees at 9 bases. The CDR3 consists of 19 residues. The ends lost 1 base at V and 6 bases at J; junction bases unmatched: 16. As DNA, the CDR3 is TGTGCCAGCAGTTTAGGCCCAACAGGGGGCTTGTCGAGAGGTCAGCCCCAGCATTTT. It codes for CASSLGPTGGLSRGQPQHF.

The CDR3 spells CASSLVTLRETQYF. In DNA, the CDR3 is TGTGCCAGCAGCTTAGTGACGTTGCGAGAGACCCAGTACTTC. J is TRBJ2-5 and V is TRBV5-6; D unclear. The V end lost 2 bases, the J end lost 4 bases, and 12 bases lay between the germline ends. The length of the CDR3 is 14 residues. Germline loops: CDR1 SGHDT, CDR2 YYEEEE. The variable domain in full, completed from reference TRBV5-6 and TRBJ2-5, reads DAGVTQSPTHLIKTRGQQVTLRCSPKSGHDTVSWYQQALGQGPQFIFQYYEEEERQRGNFPDRFSGHQFPNYSSELNVNALLLGDSALYLCASSLVTLRETQYFGPGTRLLVL.

The V and J genes are TRBV5-5 and TRBJ2-7; D unresolved. This CDR3 comprises 13 residues. Deletions cut 2 bases from V and 4 bases from J, with 10 bases between. From germline, CDR1 is SGHKS and CDR2 YYEKEE (reference sequence). The DNA for the CDR3 is TGTGCCAGCAGCTTTCAGTCCGGGTACGAGCAGTACTTC. Protein: CASSFQSGYEQYF.

V and J are TRBV4-3 and TRBJ2-7, with a weak D call TRBD1 (5 bases). Between the trimmed V and J ends, which lost 0 bases and 1 base, there was a span of 13 bases. The CDR3 is 16 residues long. CDR1 and CDR2 (germline): LGHNA, YSLEER. DNA for the CDR3: TGCGCCAGCAGCCAAGATCTGGAGACAGCTTCCTACGAGCAGTACTTC. Residues: CASSQDLETASYEQYF.

This clonotype was seen a handful of times. The rearrangement uses TRBV15 and TRBJ2-3; D is perhaps TRBD2 (6 bases). Germline CDR1 reads LNHNV; CDR2 reads YYDKDF (reference sequence). This CDR3 spans 16 amino acids. The V and J ends lost 1 base and 2 bases respectively, with 13 bases between them. This CDR3 is CATSRGGLPNTDTQYF. The DNA of the CDR3 is TGTGCCACCAGCAGAGGGGGACTTCCTAACACAGATACGCAGTATTTT.

This clonotype was picked up a small number of times. This chain connects TRBV12-3 or TRBV12-4 to TRBJ1-5; no definite D call. CDR3 size: 13 residues. The V end lost 2 bases, the J end lost 5 bases, and 7 bases lay between the germline ends. This CDR3 reads CASSLKAYQPQHF. CDR3 nucleotide sequence: TGTGCCAGCAGTTTAAAGGCTTATCAGCCCCAGCATTTT.

This clonotype was observed a single time. This rearrangement joins TRBV2 to TRBJ2-6, with 7 bases lining up with TRBD1. CDR1 and CDR2 (germline): SNHLY, FYNNEI. The CDR3 is 16 residues long. V lost 8 bases to trimming and J lost 0 bases; unmatched junction nucleotides: 7. This CDR3 reads CASHRDRVSGANVLTF. The CDR3 DNA sequence: TGTGCCAGCCACCGGGACAGAGTCTCTGGGGCCAACGTCCTGACTTTC.

J is TRBJ2-1 and V is TRBV2; TRBD2 matches at 8 bases. V was clipped by 4 bases and J by 4 bases; unmatched bases: 3. The CDR3 is 14 residues long. In germline, CDR1 is SNHLY, CDR2 FYNNEI. The CDR3 region has the DNA TGTGCCAGCAGTGGGGGGACTAGGTACAATGAGCAGTTCTTC. It translates to CASSGGTRYNEQFF.

This clonotype was observed a handful of times. V and J are TRBV29-1 and TRBJ1-1; D remains unclear. Germline V gene sequence: CDR1 SQVTM, CDR2 ANQGSEA. The CDR3 runs 11 residues. The ends were cut back, 3 bases at V and 9 bases at J, with 11 bases in the middle. This CDR3 reads CSVDDGRQAFF. The CDR3 DNA follows: TGCAGCGTTGACGACGGTCGACAAGCTTTCTTT.

The CDR3 DNA follows: TGTGCCAGCAGCTTGGAACTAGCGGATTTCACAGATACGCAGTATTTT. Amino acid sequence: CASSLELADFTDTQYF. The genes are TRBV7-9 and TRBJ2-3, with 8 bases identical to TRBD2. CDR1 SEHNR and CDR2 FQNEAQ come from the germline V gene (reference sequence). This CDR3 comprises 16 residues. The V and J ends lost 3 bases and 2 bases, in that order; junction bases with no gene match: 7. The full variable domain, with the rest looked up from reference TRBV7-9 and TRBJ2-3, is DTGVSQNPRHKITKRGQNVTFRCDPISEHNRLYWYRQTLGQGPEFLTYFQNEAQLEKSRLLSDRFSAERPKGSFSTLEIQRTEQGDSAMYLCASSLELADFTDTQYFGPGTRLTVL.

This clonotype has ten or more counts. The chain has TRBV29-1 and TRBJ1-1; D is possibly TRBD1 (6 bases). The germline gives CDR1 SQVTM, CDR2 ANQGSEA. The CDR3 consists of 12 residues. V was trimmed by 7 bases and J by 4 bases, leaving 13 bases between them. CDR3 sequence (DNA): TGCAGCGCCCTGGCGGACAGCACTGAAGCTTTCTTT. Protein sequence: CSALADSTEAFF.

V usage is TRBV27 and J usage is TRBJ2-7; TRBD2 agrees at 10 bases. CDR1 and CDR2 from the germline V gene are MNHEY and SMNVEV (reference sequence). V shed 6 bases, J shed 4 bases, and the junction held 12 bases outside the gene matches. CDR3 length equals 16 residues. CDR3 sequence reads: CASSTLAGVTGYEQYF. CDR3 nucleotide sequence: TGTGCCAGCAGCACGCTAGCGGGAGTTACGGGTTACGAGCAGTACTTC.

The rearrangement joins TRBV20-1 to TRBJ2-3, with TRBD1 matching over 10 bases. V lost 0 bases to trimming and J lost 2 bases; unmatched junction nucleotides: 8. CDR1 and CDR2 from the germline V gene are DFQATT and SNEGSKA (reference sequence). This CDR3 region has 17 residues. The CDR3 sequence: CSARDPGQGGFTDTQYF. In DNA form, the CDR3 reads TGCAGTGCTAGAGATCCAGGACAGGGGGGATTCACAGATACGCAGTATTTT.